These 15 T cell receptor beta chains share one sample of origin, sequenced in a study of blood T cell repertoires in COVID-19. Profiled with immunoSEQ multiplex PCR; TCRdb holds only in-frame clones, not every one. The table includes some 140,000 clones, around 82% detected once. The sample comprised PBMCs or T cells enriched from blood (not recorded which). These receptors were collected from a man aged 40-49 years with acute COVID-19.

This clone has just one count. CDR3 sequence reads: CASIPQGAGELFF. CDR3 bases: TGTGCCAGCATCCCTCAGGGGGCAGGAGAGCTGTTTTTT. The V gene is TRBV6-5, the J gene TRBJ2-2, with 8 bases aligning to TRBD1. The CDR3 totals 13 residues. J lost 11 bases, V lost 7 bases, and 9 bases had no gene match. Germline CDR1 reads MNHEY; CDR2 reads SVGAGI.

The rearrangement links TRBV7-2 to TRBJ1-6; no reliable D call. CDR1 and CDR2 from the germline V gene are SGHTA and FQGNSA. The CDR3 spans 15 residues. Trimming shortened V by 5 bases and J by 7 bases, and 15 bases separated the two germline ends. Here the CDR3 reads CASSARSRENSPLHF. The CDR3 nucleotides read TGTGCCAGCAGCGCCCGCTCGAGGGAAAATTCACCCCTCCACTTT.

J is TRBJ2-5 and V is TRBV15; 11 bases fit TRBD1. There are 17 residues in the CDR3. The V and J ends lost 1 base and 6 bases, in that order; junction bases with no gene match: 10. The germline V gene encodes CDR1 LNHNV and CDR2 YYDKDF (reference sequence). The CDR3 protein is CATSRGWTGGARQTQYF. CDR3 nucleotides: TGTGCCACCAGCAGAGGATGGACAGGGGGCGCGAGACAGACCCAGTACTTC.

CDR3 sequence (DNA): TGTGCCAGCAGCCTCTTGCGGGGGGTGGCCGAACCTGAAGCTTTCTTT. It encodes CASSLLRGVAEPEAFF. V is TRBV5-6 and J is TRBJ1-1; possible D gene TRBD1, 5 bases. Germline V gene sequence: CDR1 SGHDT, CDR2 YYEEEE. The CDR3 contains 16 residues. With 4 bases removed from V and 6 bases from J, the gap between germline ends came to 22 bases.

The rearrangement links TRBV7-8 to TRBJ1-2; maybe TRBD1 (5 bases). Trimming cost V 1 base and J 5 bases, with 11 bases left between them. The CDR3 has 14 residues. The germline V gene encodes CDR1 SGHVS and CDR2 FQNEAQ. CDR3 region: CASSLGQIGYGYTF. DNA of the CDR3: TGTGCCAGCAGCTTAGGACAGATCGGGTATGGCTACACCTTC.

V gene TRBV28 combines with J gene TRBJ1-1; a weak D match, TRBD1 (5 bases). The CDR3 runs to 12 residues. The V end lost 5 bases, the J end lost 1 base, and 5 bases lay between the germline ends. Germline CDR1 MDHEN, CDR2 SYDVKM. The CDR3: CASSGANTEAFF. For the CDR3, the DNA is TGTGCCAGCAGTGGGGCGAACACTGAAGCTTTCTTT. Variable domain in full (rest from reference TRBV28 and TRBJ1-1): DVKVTQSSRYLVKRTGEKVFLECVQDMDHENMFWYRQDPGLGLRLIYFSYDVKMKEKGDIPEGYSVSREKKERFSLILESASTNQTSMYLCASSGANTEAFFGQGTRLTVV.

V usage is TRBV30 and J usage is TRBJ1-6; the D is unclear. This CDR3 has 15 amino acids. V shed 1 base and J shed 8 bases, with 15 bases lying between them. Germline V gene data show CDR1 as GTSNPN and CDR2 as SVGIG (reference sequence). The CDR3 spells CAWSGDKGGDSPLHF. Here the CDR3 DNA reads TGTGCCTGGAGTGGCGATAAGGGCGGGGATTCACCCCTCCACTTT.

This clone was detected only a few times. CDR3 in amino acids: CASEQGALKNIQYF. CDR3 in DNA: TGTGCCAGCGAACAGGGGGCGCTGAAAAACATTCAGTACTTC. This chain connects TRBV2 to TRBJ2-4; 9 nucleotides match TRBD1. Germline CDR1 and CDR2: SNHLY and FYNNEI. The CDR3 is 14 residues long. V lost 8 bases to trimming and J lost 4 bases; unmatched junction nucleotides: 6. Looking up the rest from reference TRBV2 and TRBJ2-4 gives the full variable domain: EPEVTQTPSHQVTQMGQEVILRCVPISNHLYFYWYRQILGQKVEFLVSFYNNEISEKSEIFDDQFSVERPDGSNFTLKIRSTKLEDSAMYFCASEQGALKNIQYFGAGTRLSVL.

The rearrangement joins TRBV23-1 to TRBJ1-2; D uncertain. TRBV23-1 falls under the ORF class, with uncertain function. Trimming shortened V by 3 bases and J by 3 bases, and 20 bases separated the two germline ends. This CDR3 has 17 amino acids. This chain's CDR3 is CASSHLNGEKPDYGYTF. CDR3 nucleotides: TGCGCCAGCAGTCACCTCAATGGAGAGAAACCTGACTATGGCTACACCTTC.

Details on this clone: Its ends do not fully match the called genes, so a read error is possible. The V call is TRBV3-1 (or the pseudogene TRBV3-2), the J call TRBJ2-3; 7 bases line up with TRBD1. The CDR3 consists of 16 residues. The V gene's germline CDR1 is LGHDT and CDR2 YNNKEL (reference sequence). CDR3 sequence reads: CASSQDLGTGTDTQYF. The CDR3 DNA reads as TGTGCCAGCAGTCAAGATCTGGGGACAGGCACAGATACGCAGTATTTT.

The gene calls are TRBV27 and TRBJ1-3; no clear D. The V gene's germline CDR1 is MNHEY and CDR2 SMNVEV (reference sequence). V was clipped by 8 bases and J by 0 bases, with 14 bases between them. CDR3 size: 15 residues. CDR3 amino acids: CASALRGSSGNTIYF. DNA for the CDR3: TGTGCCAGCGCCCTTCGAGGGTCCTCTGGAAACACCATATATTTT.

This clone was detected once. J is TRBJ1-1 and V is TRBV19; unclear D gene. The CDR3 is made up of 15 amino acids. Germline V CDR1 and CDR2: LNHDA, SQIVND (reference sequence). The germline V and J ends were trimmed by 5 bases and 1 base, with 14 bases remaining between them. The DNA for the CDR3 is TGTGCCAGTAGTGCCCCGGGAGGGTCGAACACTGAAGCTTTCTTT. Translation: CASSAPGGSNTEAFF.

The chain employs TRBV19 and TRBJ1-6, with D perhaps TRBD1 (6 bases). Germline lookup yields CDR1 LNHDA and CDR2 SQIVND (reference sequence). V was clipped by 5 bases and J by 10 bases, with 15 bases between them. This CDR3 is built from 14 residues. This chain's CDR3 is CASSAQGSWSPLHF. The DNA of the CDR3 is TGTGCCAGTAGTGCACAGGGTAGTTGGTCACCCCTCCACTTT.

As DNA, the CDR3 is TGTGCCTGGAGTGGAAACAGGGGGCGCCACTATGGCTACACCTTC. Translation gives CAWSGNRGRHYGYTF. The chain has TRBV30 and TRBJ1-2; 9 positions agree with TRBD1. CDR3 length: 15 amino acids. Per the germline V gene, CDR1 is GTSNPN and CDR2 is SVGIG (reference sequence). The J segment lost 3 bases and the V segment lost 1 base, leaving 6 bases of the junction unmatched.

The chain has TRBV19 and TRBJ1-2; perhaps TRBD1 as D (6 bases). CDR3 length: 14 residues. The ends were cut back, 5 bases at V and 8 bases at J, with 18 bases in the middle. Germline loops: CDR1 LNHDA, CDR2 SQIVND (reference sequence). Here the CDR3 DNA reads TGTGCCAGTAGTCCCAGGGGCGCCGGAGTGGGCTACACCTTC. This sequence encodes CASSPRGAGVGYTF.